The next 20 T cell receptor beta chains were all read from a single sample in a study of technical replicates of blood from a handful of donors. Some clones are missing from TCRdb's copy, which holds only in-frame ones; the method was immunoSEQ multiplex PCR. The sample yields nearly 80,000 clones, around 92% seen once. The specimen was T cells isolated from PBMCs. The receptors derive from a human donor in good health.

CDR3: CASSLVGEGYGYTF. The CDR3 region has the DNA TGTGCCAGCAGCTTAGTAGGAGAGGGCTATGGCTACACCTTC. The J gene is TRBJ1-2, the V gene TRBV11-2; D gene uncertain. Looked up from germline, CDR1 is SGHAT and CDR2 is FQNNGV. V was pared by 1 base and J by 4 bases, with 10 bases between. This CDR3 region has 14 residues.

This sequence joins TRBV19 and TRBJ2-1, with D uncertain. V gave up 6 bases and J gave up 6 bases, with 12 bases separating them. This CDR3 region has 13 residues. From germline, CDR1 is LNHDA and CDR2 SQIVND (reference sequence). Written as DNA, the CDR3 is TGTGCCAGTAGCAGTAGGAGCTTCAATGAGCAGTTCTTC. Translation gives CASSSRSFNEQFF.

This chain uses TRBV4-3 with TRBJ1-2; D call uncertain. This CDR3 contains 13 residues. The germline V gene encodes CDR1 LGHNA and CDR2 YSLEER. Trimming took 4 bases from V and 3 from J, leaving 9 bases between them. CDR3 nucleotide sequence: TGCGCCAGCAGCCCCGACACCGACTATGGCTACACCTTC. Translating it yields CASSPDTDYGYTF.

The chain recombines TRBV4-2 with TRBJ1-2; the D gene is possibly TRBD1 (5 bases). Germline V CDR1 and CDR2: LGHNA, YNFKEQ. V lost 9 bases and J lost 6, with 14 bases in between. The CDR3 is made up of 12 amino acids. The CDR3 is CASAAGTHGYTF. The CDR3 DNA reads as TGTGCCAGTGCGGCAGGGACTCATGGCTACACCTTC.

The rearrangement joins TRBV6-5 to TRBJ2-7, with TRBD2 matching 11 bases. Germline trimming cut 7 bases from V and 6 bases from J; bases unmatched to any gene: 11. CDR1 and CDR2 (germline): MNHEY, SVGAGI. This CDR3 is 15 amino acids long. The CDR3 coding sequence is TGTGCCAGCAATCCTTTTACTAGCGGGAGTGGCGAGCAGTACTTC. Translated, it gives CASNPFTSGSGEQYF.

CDR3 amino acids: CASSLLAGGGLSSGNTIYF. CDR3 coding DNA: TGTGCCAGCAGCTTGTTGGCAGGGGGCGGATTATCCTCTGGAAACACCATATATTTT. V and J are TRBV5-6 and TRBJ1-3; 8 bases align to TRBD1. Per the germline V gene, CDR1 is SGHDT and CDR2 is YYEEEE. This CDR3 contains 19 residues. Losses at the gene ends were 1 base for V and 0 bases for J; bases not matched to a gene: 12.

The chain carries TRBV5-4 and TRBJ1-2; D ambiguous. CDR1 SGHNT and CDR2 YYREEE come from the germline V gene (reference sequence). V dropped 0 bases and J dropped 1 base, with 7 bases sitting between them. There are 14 residues in the CDR3. The CDR3 coding sequence is TGTGCCAGCAGCTTGGACGGGTTTAACTATGGCTACACCTTC. It translates to CASSLDGFNYGYTF. The whole variable domain, remainder taken from reference TRBV5-4 and TRBJ1-2, is ETGVTQSPTHLIKTRGQQVTLRCSSQSGHNTVSWYQQALGQGPQFIFQYYREEENGRGNFPPRFSGLQFPNYSSELNVNALELDDSALYLCASSLDGFNYGYTFGSGTRLTVV.

V is TRBV19 and J is TRBJ2-1, with TRBD2 matching 9 bases. The CDR3 runs to 16 residues. V gave up 7 bases and J gave up 5 bases; unmatched junction bases: 12. Germline V gene sequence: CDR1 LNHDA, CDR2 SQIVND (reference sequence). This CDR3 reads CASTVRGRAIDNEQFF. CDR3 DNA sequence: TGTGCCAGTACGGTGCGCGGGAGGGCCATCGACAATGAGCAGTTCTTC.

This chain connects TRBV10-3 to TRBJ1-3; TRBD1 matches at 7 bases. Trimming at V came to 8 bases and at J to 8 bases, leaving 6 bases not matched to a gene. Germline lookup yields CDR1 ENHRY and CDR2 SYGVKD. The CDR3 contains 12 residues. CDR3 in DNA: TGTGCCATCCGGGAGGGGGCATACACCATATATTTT. It translates to CAIREGAYTIYF.

The J gene is TRBJ1-2, the V gene TRBV28; perhaps TRBD1 as D (6 bases). Germline-derived CDR1 and CDR2 are MDHEN and SYDVKM. The CDR3 runs to 14 residues. With 4 bases removed from V and 6 bases from J, the gap between germline ends came to 15 bases. The CDR3 bases are TGTGCCAGCAGTTCGGGGGGGCTGGGCAATGGCTACACCTTC. Its protein is CASSSGGLGNGYTF.

The chain carries TRBV5-1 and TRBJ2-7; tentative D call: TRBD1 (5 bases). Between the trimmed V and J ends, which lost 3 bases and 6 bases, there was a span of 10 bases. This CDR3 is built from 12 residues. Germline V gene data show CDR1 as SGHRS and CDR2 as YFSETQ. CDR3 protein: CASSWAGFEQYF. Written as DNA, the CDR3 is TGCGCCAGCAGCTGGGCAGGGTTCGAGCAGTACTTC.

Details on this clone: An end of the junction does not agree with germline; a read error may underlie this. The chain joins TRBV29-1 to TRBJ2-3; perhaps TRBD1 as D (6 bases). Germline V CDR1 and CDR2: SQVTM, ANQGSEA. CDR3 length equals 14 residues. The CDR3 DNA sequence: TGCAGTGTTGATAGGGGGTCGGGGCCAGTTACGCAGTATTTT. Protein: CSVDRGSGPVTQYF.

J is TRBJ2-1 and V is TRBV13; D is possibly TRBD2 (6 bases). Germline V gene lookup returns CDR1 PRHDT and CDR2 FYEKMQ (reference sequence). Trimming shortened V by 5 bases and J by 4 bases, and 15 bases separated the two germline ends. The CDR3 length is 15 residues. The CDR3 sequence is CASSNSGSPYNEQFF. The CDR3 DNA follows: TGTGCCAGCAGCAATAGCGGTAGTCCGTACAATGAGCAGTTCTTC. Variable domain in full (rest from reference TRBV13 and TRBJ2-1): AAGVIQSPRHLIKEKRETATLKCYPIPRHDTVYWYQQGPGQDPQFLISFYEKMQSDKGSIPDRFSAQQFSDYHSELNMSSLELGDSALYFCASSNSGSPYNEQFFGPGTRLTVL.

V and J are TRBV2 and TRBJ2-5; TRBD2 agrees at 7 bases. Germline V lookup: CDR1 SNHLY, CDR2 FYNNEI. The V gene end was trimmed by 6 bases and the J gene end by 1 base; junction bases not matched to a gene: 5. This CDR3 region has 14 residues. In nucleotides, the CDR3 is TGTGCCAGCAGGCGGACGGGGGGCCAAGAGACCCAGTACTTC. Protein: CASRRTGGQETQYF.

The gene calls are TRBV15 and TRBJ2-7, with D possibly matching TRBD2 (5 bases). The CDR3 has 13 residues. Germline lookup yields CDR1 LNHNV and CDR2 YYDKDF (reference sequence). V lost 0 bases and J 12 bases, leaving 15 bases between the germline ends. The CDR3 nucleotides are TGTGCCACCAGCAGAGATGCCCTGCGGGCTTTGTACTTC. Amino acid sequence: CATSRDALRALYF.

The V and J genes are TRBV7-2 and TRBJ1-2, with 9 bases aligning to TRBD1. Germline V gives CDR1 SGHTA, CDR2 FQGNSA. This CDR3 region has 17 residues. V lost 7 bases to trimming and J lost 4 bases; unmatched junction nucleotides: 16. For the CDR3, the DNA is TGTGCCAGCATGGTACCGGGGACAGGGAAATTTTTCTATGGCTACACCTTC. As protein: CASMVPGTGKFFYGYTF.

The rearrangement links TRBV9 to TRBJ2-3, with 10 bases fitting TRBD2. Germline V CDR1 and CDR2: SGDLS, YYNGEE. There are 12 residues in the CDR3. J lost 5 bases, V lost 6 bases, and 0 bases had no gene match. The CDR3 DNA reads TGTGCCAGCACTAGCGGGAGAGATACGCAGTATTTT. It is translated as CASTSGRDTQYF.

The V call is TRBV6-1, the J call TRBJ2-7; TRBD1 aligns across 9 bases. Germline V gene lookup returns CDR1 MNHNS and CDR2 SASEGT. The J segment lost 7 bases and the V segment lost 2 bases, leaving 6 bases of the junction unmatched. The CDR3 has 14 amino acids. DNA for the CDR3: TGTGCCAGCAGTGAATTGGGACAGGGTAGGGAGCAGTACTTC. Its protein is CASSELGQGREQYF.

This chain uses TRBV4-2 with TRBJ1-2, with 9 positions matching TRBD1. The CDR3 contains 16 residues. CDR1 is LGHNA, CDR2 YNFKEQ, per germline. The V and J ends lost 0 bases and 1 base, in that order; junction bases with no gene match: 3. CDR3 residues: CASSQEKTGGNYGYTF. The CDR3 DNA follows: TGTGCCAGCAGCCAAGAAAAGACAGGGGGTAACTATGGCTACACCTTC.

This clone was counted once. The rearrangement links TRBV7-6 to TRBJ2-3; TRBD2 matches 7 bases. CDR1 SGHVS and CDR2 FNYEAQ come from the germline V gene. Trimming at V came to 5 bases and at J to 0 bases, leaving 23 bases not matched to a gene. The CDR3 covers 21 residues. The CDR3 loop reads CASSPYWASGKLTTSTDTQYF. CDR3 in DNA: TGTGCCAGCAGCCCATATTGGGCAAGCGGGAAATTAACTACTAGCACAGATACGCAGTATTTT.